Detailed here is one T cell receptor (beta chain). Antigen: not known. Sequencing was performed with immunoSEQ multiplex PCR; in TCRdb, only in-frame clones are kept and a portion is missing. The repertoire holds several thousand clones, 81% seen once, with approximately 23% in the top ten. This entry is derived from a study of OX40 agonist ivuxolimab in advanced cancers. Whole-study results and caveats: Researchers did not determine the expanded peripheral T cells' antigen specificity.

CDR3 length equals 16 residues. J gave up 4 bases and V 7 bases, and 14 bases lay outside the gene matches. Germline loops: CDR1 MNHEY, CDR2 SMNVEV (reference sequence). The sequences come from CD4+ or CD8+ T cells sorted from blood, collected in a trial of the OX40 agonist ivuxolimab. This clonotype originated in an adult with an advanced solid tumor such as melanoma, head and neck, liver or kidney cancer. J is TRBJ2-3 and V is TRBV27; 7 bases are a match to TRBD2. The DNA of the CDR3 is TGTGCCAGCACTAGACCCGGGACTATGGGATCAGATACGCAGTATTTT. Protein product: CASTRPGTMGSDTQYF.